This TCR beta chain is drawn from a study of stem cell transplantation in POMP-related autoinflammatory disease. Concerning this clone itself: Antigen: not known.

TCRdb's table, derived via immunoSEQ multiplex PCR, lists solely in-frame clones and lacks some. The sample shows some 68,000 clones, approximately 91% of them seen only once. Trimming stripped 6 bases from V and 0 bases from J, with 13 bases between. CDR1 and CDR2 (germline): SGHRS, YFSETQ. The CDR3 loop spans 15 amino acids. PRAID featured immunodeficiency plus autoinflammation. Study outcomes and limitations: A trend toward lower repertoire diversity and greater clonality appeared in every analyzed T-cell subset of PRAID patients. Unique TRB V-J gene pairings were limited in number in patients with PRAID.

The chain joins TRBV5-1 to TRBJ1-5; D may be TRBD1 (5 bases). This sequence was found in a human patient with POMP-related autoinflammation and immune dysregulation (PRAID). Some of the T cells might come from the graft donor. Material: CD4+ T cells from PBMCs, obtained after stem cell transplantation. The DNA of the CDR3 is TGCGCCAGCAATGGACATTCATATAGCAATCAGCCCCAGCATTTT. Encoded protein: CASNGHSYSNQPQHF. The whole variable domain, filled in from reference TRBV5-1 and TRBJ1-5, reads KAGVTQTPRYLIKTRGQQVTLSCSPISGHRSVSWYQQTPGQGLQFLFEYFSETQRNKGNFPGRFSGRQFSNSRSEMNVSTLELGDSALYLCASNGHSYSNQPQHFGDGTRLSIL.